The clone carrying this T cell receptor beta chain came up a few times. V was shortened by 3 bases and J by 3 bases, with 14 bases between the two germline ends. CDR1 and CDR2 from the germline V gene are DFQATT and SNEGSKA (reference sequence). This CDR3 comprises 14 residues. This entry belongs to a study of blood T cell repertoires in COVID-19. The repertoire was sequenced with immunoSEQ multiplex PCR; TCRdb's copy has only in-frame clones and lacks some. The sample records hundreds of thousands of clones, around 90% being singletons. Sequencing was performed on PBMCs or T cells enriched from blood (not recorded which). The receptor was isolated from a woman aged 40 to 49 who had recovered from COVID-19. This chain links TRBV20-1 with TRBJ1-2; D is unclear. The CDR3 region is CSASNRGNDYGYTF. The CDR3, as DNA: TGCAGTGCTAGTAACCGGGGTAACGACTATGGCTACACCTTC.